This entry lists 6 T cell receptor beta chains sequenced from one sample in a study of Graves' ophthalmopathy and Graves' hyperthyroidism. TCR beta CDR3 amplification used RNA transcripts. The library came from an HTBI-primed first-round RT-PCR and a second-round multiplex PCR. TCRdb processed the multiplex PCR reads anew with MiXCR; each CDR3 protein has one entry. The sample contains more than 1,000,000 distinct CDR3 sequences, less than 45% of which appear only once. Sequenced material: peripheral blood or thyroid tissue (not recorded which). These receptors all stem from an adult man with Graves' hyperthyroidism.

As concerns this clonotype: It may be a read error: a sequence one base away is much more abundant. The final CDR3 position lacks the conserved phenylalanine or tryptophan, pointing to a likely read error. This chain uses TRBV25-1 with TRBJ1-5; D is undetermined. V was trimmed by 6 bases and J by 0 bases, leaving 15 bases between them. CDR1 MGHDK and CDR2 SYGVNS come from the germline V gene. The CDR3 spans 16 residues. The CDR3 coding sequence is TGTGCCAGCAGCTTTGAGAATCCTTATAGCAATCAGCCCCAGCATCTT. Translation gives CASSFENPYSNQPQHL.

This clonotype was seen a few times. The rearrangement joins TRBV20-1 to TRBJ2-7; 8 nucleotides align to TRBD1. The germline gives CDR1 DFQATT, CDR2 SNEGSKA (reference sequence). The CDR3 has 19 amino acids. J lost 4 bases, V lost 5 bases, and 25 bases had no gene match. The CDR3 loop is CSASGPPPEEDRVAYEQYF. CDR3 DNA sequence: TGCAGTGCTTCCGGCCCTCCTCCGGAGGAGGACAGGGTTGCGTACGAGCAGTACTTC.

This clonotype was found a few times. The chain employs TRBV2 and TRBJ2-7; possible D gene TRBD1, 6 bases. The germline gives CDR1 SNHLY, CDR2 FYNNEI. Trimming pared 11 bases from V and 2 bases from J, leaving 19 bases between. This CDR3 contains 14 residues. The chain's CDR3 is CAARGQKGPYEQYF. CDR3 in DNA: TGTGCCGCCAGGGGTCAGAAGGGCCCCTACGAGCAGTACTTC.

The V gene is TRBV7-6, the J gene TRBJ2-3; D not certain. V was pared by 4 bases and J by 6 bases, with 17 bases between. The germline CDR1 and CDR2 sequences are SGHVS and FNYEAQ. The CDR3 has 15 amino acids. The CDR3 sequence is CASSSTRASRDTQYF. DNA for the CDR3: TGTGCCAGCAGCTCCACCCGGGCCTCCAGGGATACGCAGTATTTT.

The genes are TRBV6-5 and TRBJ1-6; D is ambiguous. This CDR3 is built from 12 residues. CDR1 MNHEY and CDR2 SVGAGI come from the germline V gene. V gave up 5 bases and J gave up 14 bases, with 13 bases separating them. The CDR3: CASSDRTGSLHF. DNA for the CDR3: TGTGCCAGCAGTGACCGGACGGGGTCCCTCCACTTT.

Here the CDR3 reads CASSYWDINQPQHF. The CDR3, as DNA: TGTGCCAGCAGTTACTGGGACATAAATCAGCCCCAGCATTTT. The chain recombines TRBV6-2 or TRBV6-3 with TRBJ1-5; a possible D gene is TRBD1 (6 bases). The CDR3 loop spans 14 amino acids. Germline-derived CDR1 and CDR2 are MNHEY and SVGEGT. V lost 1 base and J 4 bases, leaving 8 bases between the germline ends.